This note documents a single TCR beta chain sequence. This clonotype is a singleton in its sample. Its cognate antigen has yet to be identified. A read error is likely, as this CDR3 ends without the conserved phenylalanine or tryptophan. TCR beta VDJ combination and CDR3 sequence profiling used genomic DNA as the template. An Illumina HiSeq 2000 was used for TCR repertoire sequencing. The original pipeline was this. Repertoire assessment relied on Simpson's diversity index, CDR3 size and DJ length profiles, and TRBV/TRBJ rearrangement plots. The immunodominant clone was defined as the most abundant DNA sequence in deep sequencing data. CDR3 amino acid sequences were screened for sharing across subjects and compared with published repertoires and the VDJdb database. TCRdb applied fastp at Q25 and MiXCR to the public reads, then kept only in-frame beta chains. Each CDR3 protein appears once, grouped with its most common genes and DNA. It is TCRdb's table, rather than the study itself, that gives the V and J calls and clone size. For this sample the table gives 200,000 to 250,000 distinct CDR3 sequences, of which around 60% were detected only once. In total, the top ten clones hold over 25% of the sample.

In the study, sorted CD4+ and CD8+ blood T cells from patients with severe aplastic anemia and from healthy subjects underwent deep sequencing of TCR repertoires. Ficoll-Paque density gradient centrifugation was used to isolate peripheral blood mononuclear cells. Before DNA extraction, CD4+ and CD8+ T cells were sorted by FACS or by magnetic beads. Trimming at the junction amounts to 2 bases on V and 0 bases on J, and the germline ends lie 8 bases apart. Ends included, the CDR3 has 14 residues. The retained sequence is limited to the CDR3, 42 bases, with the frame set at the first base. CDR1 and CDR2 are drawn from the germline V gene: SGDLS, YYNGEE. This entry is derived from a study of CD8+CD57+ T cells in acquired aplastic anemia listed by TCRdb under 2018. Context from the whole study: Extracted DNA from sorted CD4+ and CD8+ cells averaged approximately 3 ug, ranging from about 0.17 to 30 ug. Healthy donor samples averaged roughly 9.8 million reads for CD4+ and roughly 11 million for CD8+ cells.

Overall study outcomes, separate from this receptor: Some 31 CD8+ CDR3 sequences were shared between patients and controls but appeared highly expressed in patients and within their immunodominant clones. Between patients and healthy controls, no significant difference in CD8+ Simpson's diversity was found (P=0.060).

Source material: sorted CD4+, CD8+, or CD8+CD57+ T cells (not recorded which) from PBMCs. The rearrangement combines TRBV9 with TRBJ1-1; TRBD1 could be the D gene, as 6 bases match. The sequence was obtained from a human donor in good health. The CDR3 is CASSVRGMNTEAFL. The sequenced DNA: TGTGCCAGCAGCGTGAGGGGGATGAACACTGAAGCTTTCCTT.